A single sample is the source of the 10 T cell receptor beta chains below, sequenced in a study of blood T cell repertoires in COVID-19. The table came from immunoSEQ multiplex PCR; TCRdb's copy has only in-frame clones and leaves some out. The repertoire consists of tens of thousands of clones, with about 90% occurring once and the leading ten covering more than 4%. The sequencing input was peripheral blood. Receptors originate from a human donor in a cohort sampled during active COVID-19.

The gene calls are TRBV28 and TRBJ1-2; D not certain. The V gene's germline CDR1 is MDHEN and CDR2 SYDVKM. The CDR3 length is 13 residues. V dropped 7 bases and J dropped 2 bases, with 11 bases sitting between them. The CDR3 DNA sequence: TGTGCCAGCATCTCAGAATCCAACTATGGCTACACCTTC. This gives the protein CASISESNYGYTF.

The chain carries TRBV5-6 and TRBJ2-5, with 8 positions matching TRBD2. The CDR3 consists of 15 residues. The trim removed 0 bases at V and 5 bases at J, leaving 6 bases unmatched. Germline CDR1 is SGHDT and CDR2 is YYEEEE. As DNA, the CDR3 is TGTGCCAGCAGCTTGGCCTCCGGGAGGGGGGAGACCCAGTACTTC. Translated: CASSLASGRGETQYF.

The J gene is TRBJ2-7, the V gene TRBV24-1, with 11 bases matching TRBD1. CDR3 length equals 16 residues. Per the germline V gene, CDR1 is KGHDR and CDR2 is SFDVKD. V dropped 5 bases and J dropped 5; count of bases not matched to a gene: 10. CDR3 residues: CATSAPDRGRPHEQYF. The CDR3 nucleotides read TGTGCCACCAGTGCTCCGGACAGGGGGCGCCCCCACGAGCAGTACTTC.

The V gene is TRBV9, the J gene TRBJ2-2; D is unclear. Trimming removed 0 bases at V and 5 bases at J, with 14 bases between. The CDR3 length is 16 residues. CDR1 SGDLS and CDR2 YYNGEE come from the germline V gene. CDR3 in DNA: TGTGCCAGCAGCGTAGGAGCCGCCACAGCAACCGGGGAGCTGTTTTTT. Protein: CASSVGAATATGELFF.

The rearrangement uses TRBV27 and TRBJ2-1, with 9 bases identical to TRBD2. V lost 3 bases and J lost 10; bases outside the gene matches: 16. Per germline, CDR1 MNHEY and CDR2 SMNVEV (reference sequence). CDR3 length: 17 residues. The DNA for the CDR3 is TGTGCCAGCAGTTTTCTGTCGGCGTTAGCGGGAGCAGGAGAGCAGTTCTTC. Amino acids: CASSFLSALAGAGEQFF.

This clone turned up a few times. The chain employs TRBV7-3 and TRBJ1-5, with 7 bases fitting TRBD1. The CDR3 has 16 residues. Germline CDR1 reads SGHTA; CDR2 reads FQGTGA. Losses at the gene ends were 5 bases for V and 2 bases for J; bases not matched to a gene: 9. The CDR3 here is CASSEQQGKGNQPQHF. The CDR3, as DNA: TGTGCCAGCAGCGAACAACAGGGGAAAGGCAATCAGCCCCAGCATTTT.

This sequence joins TRBV3-1 (or the pseudogene TRBV3-2) and TRBJ2-5, with D uncertain. The length of the CDR3 is 14 residues. The germline gives CDR1 LGHDT, CDR2 YNNKEL (reference sequence). V was shortened by 0 bases and J by 1 base, with 6 bases between the two germline ends. The CDR3, as DNA: TGTGCCAGCAGCCAAGACTACAGCCAAGAGACCCAGTACTTC. Translated: CASSQDYSQETQYF.

About this clone: Compared with germline, one end of the junction differs, possibly owing to a read error. This rearrangement joins TRBV13 to TRBJ2-1; 7 positions agree with TRBD2. The CDR3 contains 14 residues. Germline lookup yields CDR1 PRHDT and CDR2 FYEKMQ (reference sequence). The chain's CDR3 is CASSVGGGYNEQFF. The DNA for the CDR3 is TGTGCCAGCAGCGTAGGCGGGGGCTACAATGAGCAGTTCTTC.

The chain recombines TRBV6-6 with TRBJ1-1; no firm D call. The V gene lost 6 bases and the J gene lost 1 base, with 9 bases spanning the gap. CDR3 length equals 13 residues. Germline V CDR1 and CDR2: MNHNY, SVGAGI (reference sequence). CDR3 nucleotide sequence: TGTGCCAGCAGCGTGAGTACGAACACTGAAGCTTTCTTT. Amino acids: CASSVSTNTEAFF.

The chain is built from TRBV24-1 and TRBJ2-1, with D perhaps TRBD2 (5 bases). This CDR3 spans 11 amino acids. The V gene's germline CDR1 is KGHDR and CDR2 SFDVKD. V lost 9 bases and J 7 bases, leaving 9 bases between the germline ends. The CDR3 sequence: CATGGYNEQFF. The CDR3 DNA is TGTGCCACCGGCGGGTATAATGAGCAGTTCTTC.